This T cell receptor beta chain appears in the sequencing data of a study of shared clonotypes between healthy human individuals. CDR3 length equals 12 residues. Trimming took off 1 base at V and 3 bases at J, with 4 bases between the two ends. Germline V CDR1 and CDR2: SQVTM, ANQGSEA. Points from the study as a whole: The authors expected sequencing depth to affect clonotype sharing among donors. Relative to clonotypes present in all four donors, those not shared had lower generation probabilities. Several donors showed sharing of approximately 5% of naive CD4 clonotypes.

Comments on this clone: As yet, its antigen is unknown. Other DNA sequences from this sample encode an identical CDR3 as well.

The naive CD8 subset, CD45RO-negative cells positively selected for CCR7, excluded terminally differentiated effector memory CD45RA+ cells. The repertoire was sequenced with immunoSEQ multiplex PCR; TCRdb's copy has only in-frame clones and lacks some. The sample consists of about 550,000 clones, 95% to 96% of them appearing once. The clonotype was recovered from a woman aged 30 to 39 in good health. Sample: naive CD8+ T cells sorted from blood. The J gene is TRBJ2-1, the V gene TRBV29-1, with D uncertain. This CDR3 reads CSVEVIYNEQFF. The CDR3 bases are TGCAGCGTTGAAGTAATCTACAATGAGCAGTTCTTC.